Presented here are 28 T cell receptor beta chains from one specimen sequenced in a study of cytomegalovirus exposure and HLA in healthy donors. Profiled with immunoSEQ multiplex PCR; TCRdb holds only in-frame clones, not every one. The data contain about 220,000 clones, under 95% of them singletons. The sample consisted of PBMCs. The receptor source for this set is a woman aged 18-29 years in good health and CMV-seronegative.

The chain recombines TRBV25-1 with TRBJ2-2, with D maybe TRBD1 (6 bases). Germline V gene lookup returns CDR1 MGHDK and CDR2 SYGVNS. The CDR3 extends over 15 amino acids. Trimming left V 6 bases short and J 3 bases short, with 14 bases between. For the CDR3, the DNA is TGTGCCAGCAGAACAGGGACGGTGGACACCGGGGAGCTGTTTTTT. Protein: CASRTGTVDTGELFF.

This clone was counted a single time. The chain links TRBV5-8 to TRBJ1-5, with 9 bases matching TRBD1. This CDR3 has 17 amino acids. V lost 0 bases to trimming and J lost 4 bases; unmatched junction nucleotides: 8. The germline gives CDR1 SGHTS, CDR2 YDEGEE. CDR3 amino acids: CASSLGGAGTGNQPQHF. In DNA form, the CDR3 reads TGTGCCAGCAGCTTGGGAGGGGCCGGGACAGGGAATCAGCCCCAGCATTTT.

V usage is TRBV2 and J usage is TRBJ1-3; D is unresolved. CDR1 is SNHLY and CDR2 is FYNNEI in the germline V gene. This CDR3 has 14 amino acids. V lost 7 bases, J lost 0 bases, and 10 bases lay in between. CDR3 in amino acids: CASTPRASGNTIYF. In DNA, the CDR3 is TGTGCCAGCACCCCTCGAGCCTCTGGAAACACCATATATTTT.

The chain has TRBV28 and TRBJ2-1, with a weak D call TRBD1 (5 bases). Trimming left V 7 bases short and J 7 bases short, with 20 bases between. CDR1 and CDR2 (germline): MDHEN, SYDVKM. The CDR3 totals 15 residues. In nucleotides, the CDR3 is TGTGCCAGCACCCGCCTCCCCAGGGTGGGGAATGAGCAGTTCTTC. Residues: CASTRLPRVGNEQFF.

The chain links TRBV27 to TRBJ1-1, with no clear D. CDR1 MNHEY and CDR2 SMNVEV come from the germline V gene (reference sequence). This CDR3 has 12 amino acids. Trimming took off 8 bases at V and 0 bases at J, with 7 bases between the two ends. CDR3 loop: CASGQLNTEAFF. The CDR3 DNA reads as TGTGCCAGCGGCCAATTGAACACTGAAGCTTTCTTT.

V usage is TRBV5-1 and J usage is TRBJ1-2; the match to TRBD1 covers 9 bases. From germline, CDR1 is SGHRS and CDR2 YFSETQ. V lost 1 base and J lost 3; bases outside the gene matches: 7. The CDR3 consists of 16 residues. The DNA of the CDR3 is TGCGCCAGCAGCTTGACTGGGACAGGGAGGGACTATGGCTACACCTTC. Translation: CASSLTGTGRDYGYTF.

The chain carries TRBV27 and TRBJ1-5, with D tentatively TRBD1 (5 bases). This CDR3 contains 15 residues. Germline CDR1 and CDR2: MNHEY and SMNVEV (reference sequence). Trimming pared 6 bases from V and 0 bases from J, leaving 12 bases between. CDR3 region: CASSFGAYSNQPQHF. The CDR3 nucleotides read TGTGCCAGCAGCTTTGGGGCTTATAGCAATCAGCCCCAGCATTTT.

The rearrangement joins TRBV30 to TRBJ1-1, with a tentative D call TRBD1 (6 bases). From germline, CDR1 is GTSNPN and CDR2 SVGIG (reference sequence). This CDR3 contains 14 residues. V lost 5 bases, J lost 3 bases, and 16 bases lay in between. The CDR3 region has the DNA TGTGCCTGGTACAGGACAGACCGGGACACTGAAGCTTTCTTT. Encoded protein: CAWYRTDRDTEAFF.

The rearrangement links TRBV27 to TRBJ1-5, with no clear D. V was pared by 3 bases and J by 2 bases, with 11 bases between. Germline-derived CDR1 and CDR2 are MNHEY and SMNVEV (reference sequence). CDR3 length: 15 amino acids. The CDR3 protein is CASSLVGAGNQPQHF. For the CDR3, the DNA is TGTGCCAGCAGTTTGGTAGGCGCGGGCAATCAGCCCCAGCATTTT.

J is TRBJ1-4 and V is TRBV7-9; D gene uncertain. The CDR3 is made up of 14 amino acids. Trimming cost V 3 bases and J 3 bases, with 8 bases left between them. Germline V gene lookup returns CDR1 SEHNR and CDR2 FQNEAQ (reference sequence). The CDR3 coding sequence is TGTGCCAGCAGCTTTGTGGGCCCTAATGAAAAACTGTTTTTT. As protein: CASSFVGPNEKLFF.

V gene TRBV30 combines with J gene TRBJ1-2; D is unclear. There are 11 residues in the CDR3. Germline V lookup: CDR1 GTSNPN, CDR2 SVGIG (reference sequence). V gave up 2 bases and J gave up 7 bases, with 8 bases separating them. The CDR3 region is CAWSLGSGYTF. Here the CDR3 DNA reads TGTGCCTGGAGTCTTGGGAGTGGCTACACCTTC. The complete variable domain, with remaining parts taken from reference TRBV30 and TRBJ1-2, reads SQTIHQWPATLVQPVGSPLSLECTVEGTSNPNLYWYRQAAGRGLQLLFYSVGIGQISSEVPQNLSASRPQDRQFILSSKKLLLSDSGFYLCAWSLGSGYTFGSGTRLTVV.

This sequence joins TRBV7-3 and TRBJ1-1; weak D call: TRBD1 (6 bases). Trimming stripped 5 bases from V and 5 bases from J, with 18 bases between. Per the germline V gene, CDR1 is SGHTA and CDR2 is FQGTGA. This CDR3 comprises 15 residues. The CDR3 nucleotides read TGTGCCAGCAGCACCTCTACAGGGATTGGTACTGAAGCTTTCTTT. Translated: CASSTSTGIGTEAFF.

This rearrangement joins TRBV28 to TRBJ2-2; 7 bases agree with TRBD1. This CDR3 has 15 residues. The junction had 4 bases not matched to a gene; V was cut back by 6 bases and J by 0 bases. Germline CDR1 and CDR2: MDHEN and SYDVKM. CDR3 DNA sequence: TGTGCCAGCAGATTTGACAGGGCGAACACCGGGGAGCTGTTTTTT. Protein: CASRFDRANTGELFF.

The genes are TRBV29-1 and TRBJ1-2; D remains unclear. The V and J ends lost 2 bases and 2 bases respectively, with 6 bases between them. Per the germline V gene, CDR1 is SQVTM and CDR2 is ANQGSEA. This CDR3 comprises 12 residues. The CDR3 protein is CSVEKSNYGYTF. CDR3 sequence (DNA): TGCAGCGTTGAAAAGAGCAACTATGGCTACACCTTC.

The chain carries TRBV4-1 and TRBJ2-7, with 7 bases matching TRBD2. Germline V gene data show CDR1 as MGHRA and CDR2 as YSYEKL. After removal of 3 bases from V and 3 bases from J, the junction contained 8 bases not matched to a gene. The CDR3 has 15 amino acids. Written as DNA, the CDR3 is TGCGCCAGCAGCCAGGCTGGGGGGGTACGCTACGAGCAGTACTTC. The encoded protein is CASSQAGGVRYEQYF.

In nucleotides, the CDR3 is TGCAGCGTTGAAACCCCAGGGCGGTTGGGCTACACCTTC. It encodes CSVETPGRLGYTF. The V call is TRBV29-1, the J call TRBJ1-2; possibly TRBD1 for D (5 bases). Per germline, CDR1 SQVTM and CDR2 ANQGSEA. CDR3 length equals 13 residues. Trimming shortened V by 2 bases and J by 8 bases, and 15 bases separated the two germline ends.

This clone appeared a few times. This rearrangement joins TRBV19 to TRBJ1-6; D is perhaps TRBD1 (6 bases). The CDR3 loop spans 15 amino acids. Germline CDR1 reads LNHDA; CDR2 reads SQIVND (reference sequence). Trimming removed 4 bases from V and 9 bases from J, with 16 bases in between. CDR3 residues: CASSKLDRLGSPLHF. CDR3 nucleotides: TGTGCCAGTAGTAAACTCGACAGGCTAGGTTCACCCCTCCACTTT. Full variable domain (missing parts from reference TRBV19 and TRBJ1-6): DGGITQSPKYLFRKEGQNVTLSCEQNLNHDAMYWYRQDPGQGLRLIYYSQIVNDFQKGDIAEGYSVSREKKESFPLTVTSAQKNPTAFYLCASSKLDRLGSPLHFGNGTRLTVT.

The rearrangement uses TRBV27 and TRBJ2-1, with D perhaps TRBD2 (5 bases). The CDR3 sequence is 16 residues long. The V and J ends lost 4 bases and 2 bases respectively, with 15 bases between them. Germline assignment: CDR1 MNHEY and CDR2 SMNVEV (reference sequence). CDR3 protein: CASSSSDYKAYNEQFF. The CDR3, as DNA: TGTGCCAGCAGTTCGTCCGACTACAAAGCCTACAATGAGCAGTTCTTC.

J is TRBJ1-2 and V is TRBV19; maybe TRBD1 (6 bases). CDR1 and CDR2 (germline): LNHDA, SQIVND (reference sequence). This CDR3 comprises 15 residues. Trimming shortened V by 3 bases and J by 6 bases, and 17 bases separated the two germline ends. The CDR3 DNA reads as TGTGCCAGTAGTATTATTGGGGCAGGGGTGGATGGCTACACCTTC. This gives the protein CASSIIGAGVDGYTF.

The chain carries TRBV7-2 and TRBJ1-6; tentatively, D is TRBD1 (5 bases). The length of the CDR3 is 15 residues. V lost 1 base and J lost 9, with 13 bases in between. Germline loops: CDR1 SGHTA, CDR2 FQGNSA. The CDR3 reads CASSLGGFGGSPLHF. The CDR3 DNA is TGTGCCAGCAGCTTAGGCGGGTTCGGGGGTTCACCCCTCCACTTT.

This chain joins TRBV5-6 and TRBJ2-7; no clear D. Trimming took off 4 bases at V and 0 bases at J, with 11 bases between the two ends. The CDR3 runs 14 residues. The germline V gene has CDR1 SGHDT and CDR2 YYEEEE. CDR3 sequence reads: CASSPYGGSYEQYF. The CDR3 region has the DNA TGTGCCAGCAGCCCTTATGGCGGCTCCTACGAGCAGTACTTC.

This chain uses TRBV27 with TRBJ2-1; 8 bases match TRBD2. V dropped 5 bases and J dropped 7; count of bases not matched to a gene: 10. This CDR3 comprises 15 residues. Germline-derived CDR1 and CDR2 are MNHEY and SMNVEV (reference sequence). CDR3 protein: CASSPGLAPRNEQFF. The CDR3 DNA sequence: TGTGCCAGCAGTCCAGGACTAGCCCCGAGGAATGAGCAGTTCTTC.

This clone has a single count. The genes are TRBV5-4 and TRBJ2-3; 7 positions agree with TRBD2. V gave up 4 bases and J gave up 8 bases; unmatched junction bases: 13. This CDR3 spans 15 amino acids. CDR1 and CDR2 from the germline V gene are SGHNT and YYREEE (reference sequence). The CDR3, as DNA: TGTGCCAGCAGCCTCTTGACTAGCCGAGATGCTACGCAGTATTTT. Protein product: CASSLLTSRDATQYF. The whole variable domain, remainder taken from reference TRBV5-4 and TRBJ2-3, is ETGVTQSPTHLIKTRGQQVTLRCSSQSGHNTVSWYQQALGQGPQFIFQYYREEENGRGNFPPRFSGLQFPNYSSELNVNALELDDSALYLCASSLLTSRDATQYFGPGTRLTVL.

The chain carries TRBV6-5 and TRBJ2-7, with D unclear. The CDR3 has 13 residues. Germline values: CDR1 MNHEY, CDR2 SVGAGI. The V end lost 5 bases, the J end lost 6 bases, and 14 bases lay between the germline ends. The CDR3: CASSLGLAVEQYF. CDR3 nucleotides: TGTGCCAGCAGTCTAGGTTTAGCAGTCGAGCAGTACTTC.

The rearrangement uses TRBV7-2 and TRBJ2-5; 10 nucleotides match TRBD2. The CDR3 is made up of 15 amino acids. V trimming: 5 bases; J trimming: 1 base; junction bases outside the gene matches: 4. Germline V lookup: CDR1 SGHTA, CDR2 FQGNSA. The CDR3 spells CASSQTSGFQETQYF. The CDR3 DNA sequence: TGTGCCAGCAGCCAGACTAGCGGGTTCCAAGAGACCCAGTACTTC. The whole variable domain, filled in from reference TRBV7-2 and TRBJ2-5, reads GAGVSQSPSNKVTEKGKDVELRCDPISGHTALYWYRQSLGQGLEFLIYFQGNSAPDKSGLPSDRFSAERTGGSVSTLTIQRTQQEDSAVYLCASSQTSGFQETQYFGPGTRLLVL.

The chain combines TRBV5-6 with TRBJ1-4, with 7 bases identical to TRBD1. Looked up from germline, CDR1 is SGHDT and CDR2 is YYEEEE. The CDR3 spans 14 residues. The J segment lost 8 bases and the V segment lost 2 bases, leaving 6 bases of the junction unmatched. CDR3 loop: CASSFQGVKEKLFF. CDR3 sequence (DNA): TGTGCCAGCAGCTTTCAGGGGGTAAAGGAAAAACTGTTTTTT.

V usage is TRBV6-4 and J usage is TRBJ2-1, with 12 nucleotides matching TRBD2. CDR3 length: 14 amino acids. Germline CDR1 and CDR2: MRHNA and SNTAGT. Trimming cost V 6 bases and J 9 bases; bases outside gene matches: 6. The DNA of the CDR3 is TGTGCCAGCAGCCGACTAGCGGGAGTGGGTGAGCAGTTCTTC. This encodes CASSRLAGVGEQFF.

CDR3 loop: CASRTGVPDTQYF. CDR3 sequence (DNA): TGTGCCAGCAGGACAGGGGTCCCAGATACGCAGTATTTT. The rearrangement uses TRBV28 and TRBJ2-3; 8 bases match TRBD1. CDR3 size: 13 residues. Losses at the gene ends were 6 bases for V and 4 bases for J; bases not matched to a gene: 3. CDR1 and CDR2 from the germline V gene are MDHEN and SYDVKM.